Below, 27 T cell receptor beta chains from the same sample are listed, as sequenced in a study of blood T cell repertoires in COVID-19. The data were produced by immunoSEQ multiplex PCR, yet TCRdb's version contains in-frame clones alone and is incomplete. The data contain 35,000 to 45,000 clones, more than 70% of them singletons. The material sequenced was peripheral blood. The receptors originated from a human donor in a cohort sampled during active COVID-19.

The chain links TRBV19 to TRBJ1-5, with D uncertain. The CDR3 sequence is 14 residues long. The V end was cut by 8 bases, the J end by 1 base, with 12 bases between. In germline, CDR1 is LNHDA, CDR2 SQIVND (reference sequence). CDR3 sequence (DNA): TGTGCCAGTCATATAAGGGAGAGCAATCAGCCCCAGCATTTT. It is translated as CASHIRESNQPQHF.

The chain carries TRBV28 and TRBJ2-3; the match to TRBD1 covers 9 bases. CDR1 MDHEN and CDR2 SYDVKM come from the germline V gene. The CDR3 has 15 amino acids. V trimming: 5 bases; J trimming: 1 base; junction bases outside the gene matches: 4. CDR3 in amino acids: CASSKRTGGTDTQYF. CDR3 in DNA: TGTGCCAGCAGTAAAAGGACAGGGGGCACAGATACGCAGTATTTT.

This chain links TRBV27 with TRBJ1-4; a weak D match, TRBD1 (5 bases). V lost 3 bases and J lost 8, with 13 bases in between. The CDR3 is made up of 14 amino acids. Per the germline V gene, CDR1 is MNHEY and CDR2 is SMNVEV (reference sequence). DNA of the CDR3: TGTGCCAGCAGTTTTTTAGGGGTGGGCGAAAAACTGTTTTTT. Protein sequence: CASSFLGVGEKLFF.

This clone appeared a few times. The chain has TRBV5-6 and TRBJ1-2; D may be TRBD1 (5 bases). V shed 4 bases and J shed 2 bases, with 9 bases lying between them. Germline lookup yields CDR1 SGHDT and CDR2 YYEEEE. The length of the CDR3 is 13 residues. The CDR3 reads CASSKDMNYGYTF. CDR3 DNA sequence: TGTGCCAGCAGCAAGGACATGAACTATGGCTACACCTTC. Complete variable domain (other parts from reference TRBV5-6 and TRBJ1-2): DAGVTQSPTHLIKTRGQQVTLRCSPKSGHDTVSWYQQALGQGPQFIFQYYEEEERQRGNFPDRFSGHQFPNYSSELNVNALLLGDSALYLCASSKDMNYGYTFGSGTRLTVV.

CDR3: CASSQVSRGSPLHF. CDR3 bases: TGTGCCAGCAGCCAAGTTTCACGCGGATCACCCCTCCACTTT. The chain joins TRBV4-2 to TRBJ1-6, with no clear D. The CDR3 has 14 amino acids. V was trimmed by 1 base and J by 10 bases, leaving 11 bases between them. Germline V gene lookup returns CDR1 LGHNA and CDR2 YNFKEQ.

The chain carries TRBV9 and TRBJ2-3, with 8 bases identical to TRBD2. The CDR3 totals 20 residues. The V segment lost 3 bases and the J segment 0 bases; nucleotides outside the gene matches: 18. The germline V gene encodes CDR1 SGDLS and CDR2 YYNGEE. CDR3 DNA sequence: TGTGCCAGCAGCGCCGATGGGAGACTAGCGACACTCACTAGCACAGATACGCAGTATTTT. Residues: CASSADGRLATLTSTDTQYF.

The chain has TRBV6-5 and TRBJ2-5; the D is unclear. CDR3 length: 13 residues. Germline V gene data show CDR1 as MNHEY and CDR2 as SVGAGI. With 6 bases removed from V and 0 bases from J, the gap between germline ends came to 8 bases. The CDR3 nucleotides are TGTGCCAGCAGCGCCAGGTACCAAGAGACCCAGTACTTC. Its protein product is CASSARYQETQYF.

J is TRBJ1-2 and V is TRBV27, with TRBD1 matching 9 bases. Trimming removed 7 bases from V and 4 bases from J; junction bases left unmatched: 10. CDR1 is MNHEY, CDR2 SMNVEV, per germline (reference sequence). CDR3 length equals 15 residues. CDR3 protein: CASTRQGGFAYGYTF. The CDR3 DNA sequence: TGTGCCAGCACCCGACAGGGGGGGTTTGCCTATGGCTACACCTTC.

The CDR3 loop reads CASRGTGLTGELFF. In nucleotides, the CDR3 is TGTGCCAGTAGGGGGACAGGGTTAACCGGGGAGCTGTTTTTT. The chain recombines TRBV19 with TRBJ2-2; 9 bases fit TRBD1. This CDR3 spans 14 amino acids. V was pared by 6 bases and J by 5 bases, with 4 bases of the junction left unmatched. Germline CDR1 is LNHDA and CDR2 is SQIVND (reference sequence).

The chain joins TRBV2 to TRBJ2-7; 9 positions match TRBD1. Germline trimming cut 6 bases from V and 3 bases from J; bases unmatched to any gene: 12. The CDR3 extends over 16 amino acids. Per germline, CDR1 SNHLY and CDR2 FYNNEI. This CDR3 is CASRGGQGTPIYEQYF. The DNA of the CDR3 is TGTGCCAGCAGGGGGGGACAGGGTACCCCAATCTACGAGCAGTACTTC.

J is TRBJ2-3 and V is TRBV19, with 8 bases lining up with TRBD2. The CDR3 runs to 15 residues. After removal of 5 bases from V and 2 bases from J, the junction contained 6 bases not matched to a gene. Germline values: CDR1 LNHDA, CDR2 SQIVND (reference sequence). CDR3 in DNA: TGTGCCAGTAGTGAAGATAGCGGGAACACAGATACGCAGTATTTT. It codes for CASSEDSGNTDTQYF.

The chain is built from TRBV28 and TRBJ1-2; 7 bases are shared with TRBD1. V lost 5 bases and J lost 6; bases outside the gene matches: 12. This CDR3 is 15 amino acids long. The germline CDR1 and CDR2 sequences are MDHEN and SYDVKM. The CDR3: CASSALQGPRNGYTF. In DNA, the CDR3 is TGTGCCAGCAGTGCCTTACAGGGGCCGCGGAATGGCTACACCTTC.

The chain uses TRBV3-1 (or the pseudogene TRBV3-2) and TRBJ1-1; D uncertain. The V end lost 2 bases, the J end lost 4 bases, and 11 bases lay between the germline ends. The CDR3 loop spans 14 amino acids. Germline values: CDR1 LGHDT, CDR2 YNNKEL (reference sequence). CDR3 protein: CASSQFFEGTEAFF. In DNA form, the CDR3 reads TGTGCCAGCAGCCAATTCTTTGAGGGCACTGAAGCTTTCTTT.

The DNA of the CDR3 is TGTGCCAGCTCACGCGCCGGGACGGGAGATTTGCCCCAGCATTTT. This translates into CASSRAGTGDLPQHF. The chain couples TRBV18 to TRBJ1-5; D is perhaps TRBD1 (5 bases). The CDR3 is 15 residues long. Trimming shortened V by 4 bases and J by 9 bases, and 19 bases separated the two germline ends. CDR1 and CDR2 from the germline V gene are KGHSH and LQKENI.

CDR3 DNA: TGTGCCAGCAGCTCGCGACAGGGAGGTTGGCCCCTCCACTTT. Amino acids: CASSSRQGGWPLHF. The chain has TRBV7-9 and TRBJ1-6, with 7 bases matching TRBD1. V dropped 4 bases and J dropped 13; count of bases not matched to a gene: 10. The CDR3 length is 14 residues. Germline V gene sequence: CDR1 SEHNR, CDR2 FQNEAQ (reference sequence).

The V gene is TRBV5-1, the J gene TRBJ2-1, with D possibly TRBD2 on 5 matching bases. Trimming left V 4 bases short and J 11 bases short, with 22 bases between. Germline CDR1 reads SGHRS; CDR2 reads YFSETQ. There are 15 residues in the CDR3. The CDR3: CASSPYDPGKTQQFF. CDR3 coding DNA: TGCGCCAGCAGCCCATATGACCCGGGAAAAACCCAGCAGTTCTTC.

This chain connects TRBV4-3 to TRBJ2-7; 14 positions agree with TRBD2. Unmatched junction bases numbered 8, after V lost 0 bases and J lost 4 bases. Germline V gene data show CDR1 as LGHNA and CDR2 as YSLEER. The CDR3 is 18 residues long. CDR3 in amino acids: CASSQDHRTSGGPYEQYF. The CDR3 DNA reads TGCGCCAGCAGCCAAGATCATAGGACTAGCGGGGGGCCGTACGAGCAGTACTTC.

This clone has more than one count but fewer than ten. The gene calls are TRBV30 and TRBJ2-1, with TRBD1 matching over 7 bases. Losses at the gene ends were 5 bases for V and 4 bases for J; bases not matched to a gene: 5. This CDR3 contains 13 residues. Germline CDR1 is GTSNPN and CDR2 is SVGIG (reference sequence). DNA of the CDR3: TGTGCCTGGGGCCGGGACAGATACAATGAGCAGTTCTTC. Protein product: CAWGRDRYNEQFF.

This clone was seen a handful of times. The chain's CDR3 is CASSFGSSGYTF. CDR3 in DNA: TGTGCCAGCAGCTTTGGGTCTAGTGGCTACACCTTC. The chain uses TRBV7-9 and TRBJ1-2, with no clear D. The CDR3 is made up of 12 amino acids. V was shortened by 3 bases and J by 7 bases, with 9 bases between the two germline ends. Germline assignment: CDR1 SEHNR and CDR2 FQNEAQ (reference sequence).

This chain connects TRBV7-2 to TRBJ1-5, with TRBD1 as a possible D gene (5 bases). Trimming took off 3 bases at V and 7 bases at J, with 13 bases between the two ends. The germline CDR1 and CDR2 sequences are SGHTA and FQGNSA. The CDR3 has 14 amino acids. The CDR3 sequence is CASSFQGRGQPQHF. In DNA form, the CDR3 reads TGTGCCAGCAGCTTCCAGGGAAGAGGACAGCCCCAGCATTTT.

As DNA, the CDR3 is TGTGCCAGCAGCGTGGGACAGAGGACCCAAGAGACCCAGTACTTC. It translates to CASSVGQRTQETQYF. This rearrangement joins TRBV9 to TRBJ2-5; 7 bases are shared with TRBD1. CDR3 size: 15 residues. Trimming at V came to 2 bases and at J to 1 base, leaving 5 bases not matched to a gene. CDR1 and CDR2 from the germline V gene are SGDLS and YYNGEE.

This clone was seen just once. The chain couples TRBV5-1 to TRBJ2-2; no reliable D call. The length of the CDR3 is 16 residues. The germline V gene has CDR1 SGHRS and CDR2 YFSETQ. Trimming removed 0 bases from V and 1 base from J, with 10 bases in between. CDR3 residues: CASSLGAELNTGELFF. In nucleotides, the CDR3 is TGCGCCAGCAGCTTGGGGGCAGAATTGAACACCGGGGAGCTGTTTTTT.

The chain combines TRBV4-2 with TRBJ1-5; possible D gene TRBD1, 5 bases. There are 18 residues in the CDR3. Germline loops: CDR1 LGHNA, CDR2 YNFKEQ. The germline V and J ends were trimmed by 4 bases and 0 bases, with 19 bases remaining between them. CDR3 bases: TGTGCCAGCAGCCGCGACTCACCACGGGGGAGTAGCAATCAGCCCCAGCATTTT. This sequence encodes CASSRDSPRGSSNQPQHF.

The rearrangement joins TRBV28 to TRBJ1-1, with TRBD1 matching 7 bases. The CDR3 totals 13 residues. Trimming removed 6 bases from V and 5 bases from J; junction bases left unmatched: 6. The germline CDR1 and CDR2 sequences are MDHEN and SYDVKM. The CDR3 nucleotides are TGTGCCAGCAGGCGACAGGGTCAGACTGAAGCTTTCTTT. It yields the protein CASRRQGQTEAFF. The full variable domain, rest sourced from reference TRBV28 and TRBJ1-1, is DVKVTQSSRYLVKRTGEKVFLECVQDMDHENMFWYRQDPGLGLRLIYFSYDVKMKEKGDIPEGYSVSREKKERFSLILESASTNQTSMYLCASRRQGQTEAFFGQGTRLTVV.

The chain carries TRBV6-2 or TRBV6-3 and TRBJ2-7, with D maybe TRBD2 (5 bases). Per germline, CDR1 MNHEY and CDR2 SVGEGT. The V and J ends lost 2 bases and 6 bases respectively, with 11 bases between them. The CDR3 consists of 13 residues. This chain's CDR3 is CASSYVRGTEQYF. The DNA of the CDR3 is TGTGCCAGCAGTTACGTACGGGGTACCGAGCAGTACTTC.

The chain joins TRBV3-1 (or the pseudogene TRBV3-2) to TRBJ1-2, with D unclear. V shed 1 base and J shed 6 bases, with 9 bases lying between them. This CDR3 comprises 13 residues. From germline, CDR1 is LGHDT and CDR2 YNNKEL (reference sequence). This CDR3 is CASSQVLAHGYTF. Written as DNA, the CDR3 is TGTGCCAGCAGCCAAGTTCTGGCCCATGGCTACACCTTC.

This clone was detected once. CDR3 protein: CASSLLGQGRTGELFF. The CDR3 nucleotides read TGTGCCAGCAGTTTATTAGGACAGGGAAGGACCGGGGAGCTGTTTTTT. V gene TRBV28 combines with J gene TRBJ2-2; TRBD1 matches at 8 bases. CDR3 length: 16 residues. CDR1 is MDHEN and CDR2 is SYDVKM in the germline V gene. J lost 5 bases, V lost 1 base, and 6 bases had no gene match.